The 8 T cell receptor beta chains in this list originate from one sample, sequenced in a study of blood T cell repertoires in COVID-19 (dated by TCRdb to between 2020 and 2021). The method was the immunoSEQ multiplex PCR assay. TCRdb obtained this table from immuneACCESS and retained in-frame rearrangements with V and J assigned. These tables miss some clones; where compared with another copy, unresolved V genes account for less than half of the shortfall, and the remainder is unexplained. This sample is represented by roughly 200,000 clones; approximately 89% of them were singletons. The ten most abundant clones make up 6.5% to 9% of the sample. What was sequenced was peripheral blood. The receptors were sampled from a woman aged 55-70 years with acute or convalescent COVID-19.

The rearrangement links TRBV7-8 to TRBJ1-6; 10 bases are shared with TRBD1. Germline loops: CDR1 SGHVS, CDR2 FQNEAQ. The junction had 7 bases not matched to a gene; V was cut back by 5 bases and J by 12 bases. The CDR3 extends over 14 amino acids. The CDR3 nucleotides read TGTGCCAGCAGCCAGACAGGGGGCGGGAGACCCCTCCACTTT. This translates into CASSQTGGGRPLHF.

The genes are TRBV5-1 and TRBJ1-6; D is unresolved. Germline V gene lookup returns CDR1 SGHRS and CDR2 YFSETQ. The CDR3 loop spans 13 amino acids. The V end was cut by 0 bases, the J end by 7 bases, with 5 bases between. CDR3 DNA sequence: TGCGCCAGCAGCTTGGACAAGAATTCACCCCTCCACTTT. This sequence encodes CASSLDKNSPLHF.

The CDR3 sequence: CASSYGWTGKETQYF. Here the CDR3 DNA reads TGTGCCAGCAGTTACGGATGGACAGGGAAAGAGACCCAGTACTTC. This chain joins TRBV6-5 and TRBJ2-5; 8 bases line up with TRBD1. Germline V CDR1 and CDR2: MNHEY, SVGAGI. Trimming removed 2 bases from V and 3 bases from J; junction bases left unmatched: 5. The CDR3 length is 15 residues.

The chain has TRBV19 and TRBJ2-1, with D hard to call. Trimming removed 5 bases at V and 8 bases at J, with 10 bases between. Germline assignment: CDR1 LNHDA and CDR2 SQIVND (reference sequence). The CDR3 is 12 amino acids. The CDR3 sequence: CASSPQYDEQFF. CDR3 DNA sequence: TGTGCCAGTAGTCCCCAGTATGATGAGCAGTTCTTC.

The chain employs TRBV6-5 and TRBJ1-1, with 7 bases aligning to TRBD1. Trimming at V came to 2 bases and at J to 0 bases, leaving 6 bases not matched to a gene. The germline CDR1 and CDR2 sequences are MNHEY and SVGAGI. This CDR3 region has 16 residues. The CDR3 sequence: CASSYEPGQLNTEAFF. CDR3 nucleotide sequence: TGTGCCAGCAGTTACGAACCGGGACAGCTGAACACTGAAGCTTTCTTT.

This clone was detected only a few times. The chain recombines TRBV5-4 with TRBJ2-3; 13 nucleotides match TRBD2. The CDR3 spans 17 residues. Trimming took 0 bases from V and 2 from J; bases not matched to a gene: 3. Germline lookup yields CDR1 SGHNT and CDR2 YYREEE (reference sequence). The CDR3 DNA is TGTGCCAGCAGCTTGGCCGGGACTAGCGGGACCACAGATACGCAGTATTTT. It is translated as CASSLAGTSGTTDTQYF.

J is TRBJ1-2 and V is TRBV18; TRBD1 is a possible D gene (6 bases). Germline-derived CDR1 and CDR2 are KGHSH and LQKENI. V was cut by 0 bases and J by 5 bases, with 7 bases left in between. CDR3 length: 13 amino acids. CDR3: CASSPPQGYGYTF. DNA for the CDR3: TGTGCCAGCTCACCACCGCAGGGGTATGGCTACACCTTC. Complete variable domain (other parts from reference TRBV18 and TRBJ1-2): NAGVMQNPRHLVRRRGQEARLRCSPMKGHSHVYWYRQLPEEGLKFMVYLQKENIIDESGMPKERFSAEFPKEGPSILRIQQVVRGDSAAYFCASSPPQGYGYTFGSGTRLTVV.

The V call is TRBV6-5, the J call TRBJ2-7, with D unresolved. Trimming left V 7 bases short and J 2 bases short, with 6 bases between. The germline CDR1 and CDR2 sequences are MNHEY and SVGAGI. The CDR3 has 11 residues. Written as DNA, the CDR3 is TGTGCCAGCACGGGTGCCTACGAGCAGTACTTC. Its translation is CASTGAYEQYF.